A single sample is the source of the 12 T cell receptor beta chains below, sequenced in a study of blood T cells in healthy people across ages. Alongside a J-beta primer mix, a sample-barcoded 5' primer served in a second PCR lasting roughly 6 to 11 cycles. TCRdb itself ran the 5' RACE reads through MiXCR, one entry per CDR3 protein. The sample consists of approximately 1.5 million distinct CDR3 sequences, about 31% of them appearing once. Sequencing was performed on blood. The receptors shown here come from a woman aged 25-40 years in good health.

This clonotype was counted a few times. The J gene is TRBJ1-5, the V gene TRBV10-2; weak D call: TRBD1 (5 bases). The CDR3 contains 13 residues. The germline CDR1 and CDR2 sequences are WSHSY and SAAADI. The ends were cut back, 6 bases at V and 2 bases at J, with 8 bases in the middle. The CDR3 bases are TGCGCCAGCAGGGGGCCGGGCAATCAGCCCCAGCATTTT. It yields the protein CASRGPGNQPQHF.

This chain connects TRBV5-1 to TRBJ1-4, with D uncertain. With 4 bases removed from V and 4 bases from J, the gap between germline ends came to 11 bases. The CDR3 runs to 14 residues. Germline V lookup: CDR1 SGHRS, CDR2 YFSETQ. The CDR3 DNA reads TGCGCCAGCAGCCCTATCCCTGGTAATGAAAAACTGTTTTTT. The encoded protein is CASSPIPGNEKLFF.

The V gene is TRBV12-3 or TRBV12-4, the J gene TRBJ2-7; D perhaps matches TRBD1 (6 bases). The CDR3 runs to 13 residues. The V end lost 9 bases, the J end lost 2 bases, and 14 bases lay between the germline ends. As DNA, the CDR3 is TGTGCCAGTTCCTACAGGGTTCCCTACGAGCAGTACTTC. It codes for CASSYRVPYEQYF.

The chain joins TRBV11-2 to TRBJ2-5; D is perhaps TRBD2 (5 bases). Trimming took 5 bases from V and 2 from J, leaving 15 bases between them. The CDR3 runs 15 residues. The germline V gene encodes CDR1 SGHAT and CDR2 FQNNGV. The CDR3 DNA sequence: TGTGCCAGCAGCCCCCGGGGTGTTCTACAAGAGACCCAGTACTTC. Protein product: CASSPRGVLQETQYF.

CDR3 coding DNA: TGTGCCGTCACCTATGGGGACAGTGTTTACAATGAGCAGTTCTTC. Encoded protein: CAVTYGDSVYNEQFF. The chain combines TRBV10-3 with TRBJ2-1, with TRBD1 matching over 7 bases. J lost 4 bases, V lost 11 bases, and 14 bases had no gene match. CDR1 is ENHRY, CDR2 SYGVKD, per germline. CDR3 length: 15 residues.

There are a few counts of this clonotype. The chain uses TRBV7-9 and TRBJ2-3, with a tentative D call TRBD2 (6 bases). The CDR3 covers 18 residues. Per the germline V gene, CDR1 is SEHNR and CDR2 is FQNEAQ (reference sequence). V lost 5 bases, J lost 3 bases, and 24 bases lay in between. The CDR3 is CASSHSLAGGTSTDTQYF. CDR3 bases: TGTGCCAGCAGCCATAGTCTCGCCGGGGGAACATCGACAGATACGCAGTATTTT. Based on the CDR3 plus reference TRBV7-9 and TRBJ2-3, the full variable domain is DTGVSQNPRHKITKRGQNVTFRCDPISEHNRLYWYRQTLGQGPEFLTYFQNEAQLEKSRLLSDRFSAERPKGSFSTLEIQRTEQGDSAMYLCASSHSLAGGTSTDTQYFGPGTRLTVL.

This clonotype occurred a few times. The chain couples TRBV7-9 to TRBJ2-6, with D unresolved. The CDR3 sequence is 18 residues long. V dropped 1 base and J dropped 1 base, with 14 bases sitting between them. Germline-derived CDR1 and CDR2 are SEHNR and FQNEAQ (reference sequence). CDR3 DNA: TGTGCCAGCAGCTTAGATCAGTTAGTCGGATCTGGGGCCAACGTCCTGACTTTC. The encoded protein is CASSLDQLVGSGANVLTF.

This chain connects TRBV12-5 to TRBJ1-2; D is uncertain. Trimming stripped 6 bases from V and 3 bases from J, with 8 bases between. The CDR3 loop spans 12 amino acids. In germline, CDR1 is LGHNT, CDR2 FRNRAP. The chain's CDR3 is CASGLSHYGYTF. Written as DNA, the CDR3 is TGTGCTAGTGGCCTCAGCCACTATGGCTACACCTTC.

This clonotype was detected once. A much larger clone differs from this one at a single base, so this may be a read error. The CDR3 DNA follows: TGCGCCCGCAGCCAAGGGACTCGGAGCTCCTACGAGCAGTACTTC. This codes for CARSQGTRSSYEQYF. The V gene is TRBV4-1, the J gene TRBJ2-7; TRBD2 might be the D (6 bases). In germline, CDR1 is MGHRA, CDR2 YSYEKL. This CDR3 is 15 amino acids long.

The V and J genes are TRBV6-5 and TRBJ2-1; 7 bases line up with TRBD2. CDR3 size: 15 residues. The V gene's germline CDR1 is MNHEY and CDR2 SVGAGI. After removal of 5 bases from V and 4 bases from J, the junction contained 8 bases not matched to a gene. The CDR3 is CASSQSSGPYNEQFF. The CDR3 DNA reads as TGTGCCAGCAGTCAATCTAGCGGACCTTACAATGAGCAGTTCTTC.

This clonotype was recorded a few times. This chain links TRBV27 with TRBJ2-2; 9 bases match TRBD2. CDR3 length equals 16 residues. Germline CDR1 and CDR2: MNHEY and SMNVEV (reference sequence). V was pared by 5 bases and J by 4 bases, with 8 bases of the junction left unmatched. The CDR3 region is CASSSPGTSFTGELFF. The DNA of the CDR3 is TGTGCCAGCAGTAGTCCCGGGACTAGCTTCACCGGGGAGCTGTTTTTT.

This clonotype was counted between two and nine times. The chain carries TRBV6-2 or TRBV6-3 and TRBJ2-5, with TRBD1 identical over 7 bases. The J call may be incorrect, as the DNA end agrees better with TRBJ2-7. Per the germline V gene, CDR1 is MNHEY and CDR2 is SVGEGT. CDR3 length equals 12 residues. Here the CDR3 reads CASTGQPYEQYF. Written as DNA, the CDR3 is TGTGCCAGCACGGGACAGCCCTACGAGCAGTACTTC.